The clone carrying this TCR beta chain was recorded only once. As yet, its antigen is unknown. Profiled with immunoSEQ multiplex PCR; TCRdb holds only in-frame clones, not every one. The sample lists roughly 150,000 clones, about 95% seen once, with around 0.9% in the top ten. This entry comes from a study of cytomegalovirus exposure and HLA in healthy donors. Study context: It was reported in a later analysis that the approximately 110 validation repertoires used the same platform as the 666 first-cohort repertoires. Study outcomes and limitations: A classifier reportedly called cytomegalovirus status with high sensitivity and specificity. The investigators catalogued some 150 TCR beta chains as cytomegalovirus-associated.

Among the approximately 130 subjects of the validation cohort, separate from the roughly 700-subject first cohort, were the donors. V lost 10 bases and J 2 bases, leaving 12 bases between the germline ends. This CDR3 has 14 amino acids. Germline-derived CDR1 and CDR2 are LNHDA and SQIVND (reference sequence). This TCR derives from a woman between 18 and 29 years old in good health and CMV-seronegative. The chain links TRBV19 to TRBJ2-6; D may be TRBD1 (5 bases). The sequenced sample consisted of PBMCs. CDR3 bases: TGTGCCACCAGCCAGGGAACTGGGGCCAACGTCCTGACTTTC. This sequence encodes CATSQGTGANVLTF.